This T cell receptor beta chain was captured by sequencing in a study of CD8 T cells in ankylosing spondylitis. Remarks on this clonotype: As yet, its antigen is unknown.

One entry per CDR3 protein results from TCRdb running MiXCR on the 5' RACE reads. The sample contains some 130,000 distinct CDR3 sequences, approximately 17% of which appear only once. Findings and limits, study-wide: Blood of patients with ankylosing spondylitis appeared to be characterized by a TCR beta motif of about eight highly homologous variants. Disease-linked clones reportedly showed significant enrichment in matched ankylosing spondylitis synovial fluid.

Germline CDR1 SNHLY, CDR2 FYNNEI. The V and J ends lost 1 base and 4 bases, in that order; junction bases with no gene match: 8. The CDR3 length is 17 residues. V usage is TRBV2 and J usage is TRBJ2-7; 12 positions match TRBD2. This receptor was identified in a male donor with ankylosing spondylitis. The sequencing input was blood, either unsorted or a sorted T cell fraction (not recorded which). The DNA of the CDR3 is TGTGCCAGCAGTGAAGGTCCTAGCGGGAGGGCCGGGTACGAGCAGTACTTC. Protein: CASSEGPSGRAGYEQYF.